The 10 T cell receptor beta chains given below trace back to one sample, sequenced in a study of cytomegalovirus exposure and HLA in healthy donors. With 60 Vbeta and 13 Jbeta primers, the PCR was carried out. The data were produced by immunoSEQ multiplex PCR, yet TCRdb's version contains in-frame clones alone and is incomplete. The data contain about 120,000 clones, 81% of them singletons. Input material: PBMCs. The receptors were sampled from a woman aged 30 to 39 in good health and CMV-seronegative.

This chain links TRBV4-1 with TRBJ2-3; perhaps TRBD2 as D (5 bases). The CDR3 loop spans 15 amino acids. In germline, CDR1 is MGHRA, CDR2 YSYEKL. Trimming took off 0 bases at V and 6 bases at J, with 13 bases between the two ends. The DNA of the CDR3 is TGCGCCAGCAGCCAAGATCATCTGTGGGAGGATACGCAGTATTTT. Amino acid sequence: CASSQDHLWEDTQYF.

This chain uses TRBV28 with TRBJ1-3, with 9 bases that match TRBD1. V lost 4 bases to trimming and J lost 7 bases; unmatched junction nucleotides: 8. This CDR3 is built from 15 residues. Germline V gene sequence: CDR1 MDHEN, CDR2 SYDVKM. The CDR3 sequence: CASSSTGGVWNTIYF. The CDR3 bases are TGTGCCAGCAGTTCAACAGGGGGCGTCTGGAACACCATATATTTT.

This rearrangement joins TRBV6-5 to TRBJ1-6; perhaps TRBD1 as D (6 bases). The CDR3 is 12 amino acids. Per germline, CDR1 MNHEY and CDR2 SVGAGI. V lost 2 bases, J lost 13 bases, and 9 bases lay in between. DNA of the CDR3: TGTGCCAGCAGTTACCGGGGGGCTCCCCTCCACTTT. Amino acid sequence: CASSYRGAPLHF.

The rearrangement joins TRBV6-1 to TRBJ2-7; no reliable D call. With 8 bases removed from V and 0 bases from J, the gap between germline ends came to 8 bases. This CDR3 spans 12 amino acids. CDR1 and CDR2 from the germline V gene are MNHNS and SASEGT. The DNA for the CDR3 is TGTGCCAGCGACCCTAGCTCCTACGAGCAGTACTTC. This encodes CASDPSSYEQYF.

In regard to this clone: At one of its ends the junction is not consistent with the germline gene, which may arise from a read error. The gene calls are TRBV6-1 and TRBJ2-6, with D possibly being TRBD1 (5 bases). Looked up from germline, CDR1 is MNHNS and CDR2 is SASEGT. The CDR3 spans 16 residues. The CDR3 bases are TGTGTCAGCAGTGAAGGCGGAAACTCTGGGGCCAACGTCCTGACTTTT. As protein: CVSSEGGNSGANVLTF.

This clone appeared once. CDR3 region: CATSSHPVNTEAFF. The CDR3 nucleotides read TGTGCCACCAGCTCCCACCCGGTTAACACTGAAGCTTTCTTT. The gene calls are TRBV15 and TRBJ1-1; no definite D call. The length of the CDR3 is 14 residues. V lost 5 bases and J lost 2, with 12 bases in between. Germline-derived CDR1 and CDR2 are LNHNV and YYDKDF (reference sequence).

For the CDR3, the DNA is TGCGCCAGCAGCTCAGGGGCCCTCCAAGAGACCCAGTACTTC. Protein sequence: CASSSGALQETQYF. The J gene is TRBJ2-5, the V gene TRBV5-1; possibly TRBD1 for D (6 bases). From germline, CDR1 is SGHRS and CDR2 YFSETQ. This CDR3 is built from 14 residues. V lost 3 bases, J lost 1 base, and 10 bases lay in between.

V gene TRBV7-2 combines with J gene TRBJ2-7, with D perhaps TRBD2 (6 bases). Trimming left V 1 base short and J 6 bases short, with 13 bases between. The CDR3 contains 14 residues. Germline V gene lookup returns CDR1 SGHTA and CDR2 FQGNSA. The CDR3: CASSLESLAGEQYF. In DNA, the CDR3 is TGTGCCAGCAGCTTAGAATCACTAGCAGGCGAGCAGTACTTC.

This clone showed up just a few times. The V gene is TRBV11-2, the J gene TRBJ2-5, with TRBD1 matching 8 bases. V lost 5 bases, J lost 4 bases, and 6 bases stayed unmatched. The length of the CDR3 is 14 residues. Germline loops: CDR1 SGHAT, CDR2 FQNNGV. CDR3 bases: TGTGCCAGCAGCGGACAGGGTTCACGAGAGACCCAGTACTTC. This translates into CASSGQGSRETQYF.

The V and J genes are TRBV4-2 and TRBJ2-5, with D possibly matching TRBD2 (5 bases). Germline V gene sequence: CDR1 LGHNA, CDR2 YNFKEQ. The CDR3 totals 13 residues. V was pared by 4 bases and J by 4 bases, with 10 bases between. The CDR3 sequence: CASSPGNGETQYF. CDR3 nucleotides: TGTGCCAGCAGCCCCGGGAACGGAGAGACCCAGTACTTC.